Below, one T cell receptor (beta chain) is given with its context. Its antigen target is currently unknown. No conserved phenylalanine or tryptophan is present at the end of the CDR3, so a read error is the likely explanation. No DNA is shown, since the ends of the CDR3 on it are uncertain; the CDR3 is the one TCRdb lists. This specimen comes from a study of identical twins (dated by TCRdb to the mid-2010s). Regarding the research as a whole: To test whether fetal clonotypes persist, the study used deep sequencing on TCR alpha and beta repertoires from monozygotic twins, unrelated adults of various ages, and cord blood. To rule out contamination, the twin experiments were replicated at different times with different library preparation protocols. Results the study describes overall, beyond this receptor: In monozygotic twins, out-of-frame TCR alpha sharing was systematically underestimated by recombination models, although the models agreed with sharing between unrelated individuals. Invariant T cells such as MAIT and iNKT could partly confound zero-insertion analyses, although diverse VJ usage argued against such confounding for most clonotypes. Because the same donors could not be followed over many years, conclusions were based on cross-sectional statistical analysis. Abundant cord blood beta clonotypes carried fewer insertions; young adult naive repertoires showed a weaker similar trend, while memory repertoires showed none. Out-of-frame TCR alpha sequences shared between twins showed an excess of low generation-probability sequences compared with coincidental sharing between unrelated individuals. A weaker excess of twin sharing was found in beta out-of-frame sequences because the signal-to-noise ratio was lowered by fewer shared sequences.

Receptor amplification or capture employed 5' RACE. Sequencing was carried out with an Illumina HiSeq 2000. Template switching added a universal primer binding site, and the final cDNA carried a unique molecular identifier that allowed TCR cDNA molecules to be counted accurately. First-strand cDNA for TCR alpha and beta chains was synthesized from specific primers in the conserved constant-segment region. To control for contamination, every cDNA library carried two barcodes: a SMART-Mk sample barcode plus Illumina barcodes. TruSeq adapter sequences along with Illumina sample barcodes were introduced in two successive PCR steps. The TCR alpha and beta cDNA libraries were sequenced on the Illumina HiSeq platform using custom primers. Turning to the authors' computational methods: MiGEC processed the raw reads to extract unique molecular identifiers, while MiXCR was used to determine the CDR3 positions. Recombination models were inferred per individual with the repgenHMM and IGoR tools using an EM algorithm. The analysis of shared clonotypes was done with the tcR package in R, with sharing normalized by the product of cloneset sizes. Out-of-frame nonproductive sequences were analyzed to study raw recombination free of thymic and clonal selection effects. TCRdb trimmed the raw reads at Q25, called clones with MiXCR and kept productive beta chains. Rows with a matching CDR3 protein are joined into one entry that keeps the most common DNA and genes. V and J calls and clone size were set by TCRdb, not the authors. The sample table holds roughly 750,000 distinct CDR3 sequences, of which 21% were seen once. The ten top clones hold 4% to 4.5% of the sample.

Every donor in the study was a healthy Caucasian. The twin cohort comprised three pairs of female monozygotic twins, all aged about 18 to 30 years. RNA for TCR libraries was isolated from peripheral blood mononuclear cells. From its first to its last residue, the CDR3 has 13 amino acids. The germline V gene yields SGHTA for CDR1 and FQGTGA for CDR2. This sample also appeared in a second study, on T cells expressing NK-cell markers. As the second paper documents: Three sorted T-cell subsets (CD3+CD56+NKG2C+, CD3+CD56+NKG2C- and CD3+CD56-NKG2C+) from 7 to 9 donors had their TCR beta-chain repertoires profiled. Among the eight sequenced donors, only one was HCMV-seronegative, while the other seven were HCMV-seropositive. In several experiments an anti-gammadeltaTCR antibody was added to restrict sorting to alphabetaTCR-expressing T cells. For 5 or 6 donors, the dominant CD3+CD56+NKG2C+ clonotypes were among the top 10 CD8+ clonotypes and accounted for roughly 1.0-7.5% of CD8+ T cells. Those dominant clonotypes were again the most abundant among CD3+CD56-NKG2C+ cells in a handful of donors, at about 25-65%. It remained unclear whether the expanded NKG2C-expressing T cell clones were specific for HCMV antigens. All eight donors whose samples were sequenced were randomly selected healthy volunteers, three of them men and five women. A commercial ELISA kit detecting HCMV-specific IgG in serum was used to determine HCMV serostatus. For about 6 donors, bulk peripheral blood T-cell repertoires were additionally sequenced from unsorted PBMC. Reads were demultiplexed and grouped by UMI with MIGEC, and clonotypes were assembled and quantified with MiTCR. To exclude erroneous sequences, any TCR cDNA sequence not supported by at least two reads was discarded. The tcR package was used for downstream repertoire analysis, with clonotypes matched between fractions based on CDR3 nucleotide sequence plus V segment. VDJmatch was used to annotate antigen specificity against VDJdb, with one amino acid substitution in CDR3 allowed.

The sequence links TRBV7-3 to TRBJ2-1; the D call in the table, TRBD1, was not verified against the DNA. The specimen sequenced was PBMCs. This sequence originates from a woman aged 18-35 years in good health. CDR3 sequence: CASGSPGQHPTRV.